Below, 10 T cell receptor beta chains from the same sample are listed, as sequenced in a study of T-cell reconstitution after alpha-beta-depleted transplantation in children. This sample's TCRbeta library carried unique molecular identifier barcodes. TCRdb ran MiXCR on the PCR reads and lists one entry per CDR3 protein. Found here are around 140,000 distinct CDR3 sequences, 8% to 10% of them singletons; the top ten hold 15% to 20%. The specimen was PBMCs, mostly from graft donor cells, collected 180 days after TCRalphabeta/CD19-depleted stem cell transplant. The receptor set was obtained from a female patient between 2 and 15 years old who had a stem cell transplant for congenital amegakaryocytic thrombocytopenia, so the T cells may come from the graft donor.

This clonotype has a handful of counts. The J gene is TRBJ2-1, the V gene TRBV5-1; D is unresolved. Germline CDR1 is SGHRS and CDR2 is YFSETQ. V lost 2 bases, J lost 0 bases, and 9 bases lay in between. This CDR3 has 15 amino acids. The CDR3 nucleotides are TGCGCCAGCAGCTTCCGGACGGGCTCCTACAATGAGCAGTTCTTC. Its protein is CASSFRTGSYNEQFF.

This clonotype has a count of ten or more. The junction and the germline gene differ at one end; a read error may be behind it. The chain couples TRBV2 to TRBJ1-5; 9 bases are a match to TRBD1. Germline CDR1 and CDR2: SNHLY and FYNNEI. This CDR3 has 12 residues. The CDR3 is CASTGGEQPQHF. The CDR3 DNA is TGTGCTAGCACAGGGGGCGAACAGCCCCAGCATTTT. Using reference TRBV2 and TRBJ1-5 for the parts outside the CDR3, the full variable domain is EPEVTQTPSHQVTQMGQEVILRCVPISNHLYFYWYRQILGQKVEFLVSFYNNEISEKSEIFDDQFSVERPDGSNFTLKIRSTKLEDSAMYFCASTGGEQPQHFGDGTRLSIL.

This clonotype was seen ten or more times. J is TRBJ1-3 and V is TRBV20-1; unclear D gene. Germline V gene lookup returns CDR1 DFQATT and CDR2 SNEGSKA (reference sequence). The CDR3 totals 13 residues. The ends were cut back, 2 bases at V and 3 bases at J, with 8 bases in the middle. CDR3 protein: CSARLGIGNTIYF. DNA of the CDR3: TGCAGTGCTAGATTGGGAATTGGAAACACCATATATTTT.

This clonotype was recorded at least ten times. The chain carries TRBV20-1 and TRBJ1-4, with TRBD1 as a possible D gene (5 bases). Germline values: CDR1 DFQATT, CDR2 SNEGSKA (reference sequence). This CDR3 region has 12 residues. V lost 0 bases and J lost 17, with 16 bases in between. CDR3 loop: CSARDQGQDTFF. In nucleotides, the CDR3 is TGCAGTGCTAGAGATCAGGGTCAAGATACATTTTTT.

This clonotype was seen many times. This rearrangement joins TRBV20-1 to TRBJ2-5, with D uncertain. Trimming took off 6 bases at V and 3 bases at J, with 14 bases between the two ends. The length of the CDR3 is 13 residues. CDR1 and CDR2 from the germline V gene are DFQATT and SNEGSKA (reference sequence). CDR3 bases: TGCAGTGCCATCGACACTACCAAAGAGACCCAGTACTTC. Encoded protein: CSAIDTTKETQYF.

The V call is TRBV24-1, the J call TRBJ2-3, with TRBD1 matching 9 bases. The junction had 5 bases not matched to a gene; V was cut back by 3 bases and J by 5 bases. The germline CDR1 and CDR2 sequences are KGHDR and SFDVKD. The CDR3 is 15 amino acids. The CDR3 loop is CATSDPGQGKDTQYF. The CDR3 nucleotides are TGTGCCACCAGTGATCCGGGACAGGGAAAAGATACGCAGTATTTT.

This clonotype was counted ten times or more. The J gene is TRBJ2-7, the V gene TRBV7-8, with D possibly being TRBD1 (6 bases). CDR1 is SGHVS and CDR2 is FQNEAQ in the germline V gene. The CDR3 sequence is 14 residues long. The V end lost 5 bases, the J end lost 2 bases, and 13 bases lay between the germline ends. The CDR3 nucleotides are TGTGCCAGCAGCGAACGACAGGTCCCCTACGAGCAGTACTTC. Translating it yields CASSERQVPYEQYF.

This clonotype has ten or more counts. The genes are TRBV29-1 and TRBJ2-1, with 8 nucleotides matching TRBD2. The trim removed 2 bases at V and 7 bases at J, leaving 19 bases unmatched. This CDR3 region has 18 residues. Germline assignment: CDR1 SQVTM and CDR2 ANQGSEA. For the CDR3, the DNA is TGCAGCGTTGAAACGGTGTTACCCTATAGCGGGGAGATGAATGAGCAGTTCTTC. This codes for CSVETVLPYSGEMNEQFF.

This clonotype has a count of ten or more. This rearrangement joins TRBV10-3 to TRBJ1-2, with 7 positions matching TRBD1. After removal of 4 bases from V and 0 bases from J, the junction contained 2 bases not matched to a gene. From germline, CDR1 is ENHRY and CDR2 SYGVKD. The CDR3 runs 14 residues. The CDR3 bases are TGTGCCATCAGTGGTCAGGGGGCTAACTATGGCTACACCTTC. Translation gives CAISGQGANYGYTF.

This clonotype came up many times. The chain employs TRBV7-3 and TRBJ1-1; no firm D call. The CDR3 contains 13 residues. V shed 8 bases and J shed 1 base, with 11 bases lying between them. From germline, CDR1 is SGHTA and CDR2 FQGTGA. The chain's CDR3 is CASAQSENTEAFF. The CDR3 DNA reads TGTGCCAGCGCTCAAAGCGAGAACACTGAAGCTTTCTTT.